A selection of T cell receptor beta chains follows, all from one sample in a study of cytotoxic CD8 clonotypes in ibrutinib-treated CLL. Produced via immunoSEQ multiplex PCR; TCRdb's table is partial and in-frame only. This sample has almost 85,000 clones, with around 83% found just once. The sequencing used PBMCs, collected before ibrutinib treatment. Receptors were obtained from a human donor with chronic lymphocytic leukemia. CDR3s include the opening cysteine and the closing phenylalanine or tryptophan. Each record gives: CDR3 length, V gene, CDR3 protein.

length: 15
V: TRBV7-7
CDR3: CASSSGLADTEGQFF

length: 18
V: TRBV5-4
CDR3: CASSLGQTALSGANVLTF

length: 10
V: TRBV19
CDR3: CAGGNTEAFF

length: 13
V: TRBV11-3
CDR3: CASSFPWGGSLFF

length: 13
V: TRBV7-9
CDR3: CASSPGQGYGYTF

length: 15
V: TRBV7-2
CDR3: CASSPRRGVQSEQYF

length: 15
V: TRBV6-5
CDR3: CASSYSGQTNTEAFF

length: 16
V: TRBV18
CDR3: CASSLRNLGGGTEAFF

length: 16
V: TRBV27
CDR3: CASSFGRSYSNQPQHF

length: 16
V: TRBV7-9
CDR3: CASSLEVGTGVNEAFF

length: 13
V: TRBV12-5
CDR3: CASAGQPNTEAFF

length: 15
V: TRBV6-5
CDR3: CASRLRTVSSTEAFF

length: 13
V: TRBV7-3
CDR3: CASRTSGSTEQFF

length: 19
V: TRBV9
CDR3: CASSPKGTSGSMSYNEQFF

length: 14
V: TRBV7-9
CDR3: CASSDRSGANVLTF

length: 15
V: TRBV11-2
CDR3: CASSRQGGSTDTQYF

length: 15
V: TRBV9
CDR3: CASSARTGLSYEQYF

length: 16
V: TRBV27
CDR3: CASSLFQGISTDTQYF

length: 16
V: TRBV4-1
CDR3: CASSHPAGLAKNIQYF

length: 15
V: TRBV2
CDR3: CASIRMSGRNTEAFF

length: 12
V: TRBV14
CDR3: CASSQHDTEAFF

length: 14
V: TRBV11-2
CDR3: CASSSQGQGLKAFF

length: 16
V: TRBV5-6
CDR3: CASSGGAASSYNEQFF

length: 14
V: TRBV21-1
CDR3: CASSKKGSYYGYTF

length: 14
V: TRBV7-6
CDR3: CASSQTEISHEQYF

length: 15
V: TRBV4-2
CDR3: CASSDGQTPNYGYTF

length: 17
V: TRBV28
CDR3: CASSRSIQGGRGNTIYF

length: 13
V: TRBV28
CDR3: CASGYRTIYEQYF

length: 12
V: TRBV28
CDR3: CASSSIDTEAFF

length: 16
V: TRBV5-1
CDR3: CASSLTETGLADEQYF

length: 14
V: TRBV5-4
CDR3: CASSPGRGYNEQFF

length: 13
V: TRBV6-1
CDR3: CASSGKPYNEQFF

length: 13
V: TRBV6-1
CDR3: CTSSGLGPSTQYF

length: 15
V: TRBV25-1
CDR3: CASSGGTTSYNEQFF

length: 13
V: TRBV11-1
CDR3: CASSETENQPQHF

length: 16
V: TRBV5-1
CDR3: CASSLPLSGQGYEQYF

length: 10
V: TRBV29-1
CDR3: CSVDSYGYTF

length: 20
V: TRBV28
CDR3: CASSNPHYGRQRSSGNTIYF

length: 14
V: TRBV5-8
CDR3: CASSVYRADYGYTF

length: 16
V: TRBV27
CDR3: CASSLFPGVINNEQFF

length: 18
V: TRBV4-2
CDR3: CASSQLGLAGAWGGEQFF

length: 13
V: TRBV6-5
CDR3: CASSLAGDSVQYF

length: 14
V: TRBV5-6
CDR3: CASAGDGVNTEAFF

length: 13
V: TRBV7-7
CDR3: CASSLVADRDQYF

length: 13
V: TRBV27
CDR3: CASSLGQNYGYTF

length: 14
V: TRBV5-1
CDR3: CASSYYTLGYEQYF

length: 15
V: TRBV4-1
CDR3: CASSQDAQGRHGYTF

length: 14
V: TRBV7-2
CDR3: CASSTGTFPYEQYF

length: 15
V: TRBV27
CDR3: CASSSGTSGRNIQYF

length: 14
V: TRBV4-1
CDR3: CASSQGTSEDEQYF

length: 14
V: TRBV18
CDR3: CASSPGSKNTEAFF

length: 17
V: TRBV19
CDR3: CASSIIPPGRSQETQYF

length: 15
V: TRBV30
CDR3: CAWHSGTGDFYGYTF

length: 15
V: TRBV28
CDR3: CASRNPDRGSQPQHF

length: 14
V: TRBV7-2
CDR3: CASSLEVTNYGYTF

length: 11
V: TRBV5-6
CDR3: CASSNRGGYTF

length: 17
V: TRBV9
CDR3: CASSATSGGPSYNEQFF

length: 12
V: TRBV19
CDR3: CASMDRRTEAFF

length: 13
V: TRBV6-1
CDR3: CASIGTGLNEQYF

length: 13
V: TRBV9
CDR3: CASSVVGNNEQFF